This note documents a single T cell receptor (beta chain) sequence. As yet, its antigen is unknown. TCRdb reprocessed the 5' RACE reads and reports one entry per CDR3 protein, with no DNA. The sample table sets out around 180,000 distinct CDR3 sequences. The data derive from a study of T cells expressing NK-cell markers. Across the study: HCMV serostatus: seven of eight sequenced donors positive, one negative.

Overall study results and limits: Whether expanded NKG2C+ T cell clones were HCMV-specific remained unclear.

The V gene's germline CDR1 is DFQATT and CDR2 SNEGSKA (reference sequence). The CDR3 length is 14 residues. The chain couples TRBV20-1 to TRBJ2-1. The sample was blood T cells: a sorted CD56 or NKG2C T cell subset, CD4+ or CD8+ T cells, or bulk PBMC T cells (not recorded which). The receptor's source is a man aged 18-75 years in good health. Here the CDR3 reads CSAKTGYSYNEQFF.